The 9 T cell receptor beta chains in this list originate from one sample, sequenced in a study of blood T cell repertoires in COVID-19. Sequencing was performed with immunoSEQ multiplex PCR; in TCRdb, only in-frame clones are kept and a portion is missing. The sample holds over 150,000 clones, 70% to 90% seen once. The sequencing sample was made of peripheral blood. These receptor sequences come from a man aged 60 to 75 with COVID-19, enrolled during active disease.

CDR3 protein: CAISARGGSNQPQHF. In DNA form, the CDR3 reads TGTGCCATCAGTGCCAGGGGCGGAAGCAATCAGCCCCAGCATTTT. The gene calls are TRBV10-3 and TRBJ1-5, with D perhaps TRBD1 (6 bases). CDR3 size: 15 residues. CDR1 and CDR2 (germline): ENHRY, SYGVKD. Between the trimmed V and J ends, which lost 4 bases and 1 base, there was a span of 11 bases.

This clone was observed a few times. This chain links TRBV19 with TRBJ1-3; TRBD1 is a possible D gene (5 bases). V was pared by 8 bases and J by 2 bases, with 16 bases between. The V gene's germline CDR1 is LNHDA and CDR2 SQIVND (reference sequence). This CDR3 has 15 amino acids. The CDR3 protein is CASGTRTNTGNTIYF. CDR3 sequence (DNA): TGTGCCAGTGGAACCCGGACAAATACTGGAAACACCATATATTTT.

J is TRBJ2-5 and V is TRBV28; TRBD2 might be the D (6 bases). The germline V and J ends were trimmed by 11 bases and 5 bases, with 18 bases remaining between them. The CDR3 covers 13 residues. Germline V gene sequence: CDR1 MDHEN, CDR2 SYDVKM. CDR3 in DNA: TGTGCCGCGGGAAGGGGAGGCTGGGAGACCCAGTACTTC. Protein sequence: CAAGRGGWETQYF.

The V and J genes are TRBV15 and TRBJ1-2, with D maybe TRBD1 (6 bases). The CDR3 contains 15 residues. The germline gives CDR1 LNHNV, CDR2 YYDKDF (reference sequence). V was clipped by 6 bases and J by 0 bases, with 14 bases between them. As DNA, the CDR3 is TGTGCCACCAGGGGGGCGGGCGTTACTAACTATGGCTACACCTTC. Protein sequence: CATRGAGVTNYGYTF.

The CDR3 bases are TGTGCCAGCAGTCCCCCGCAGGGCCTCAATTCCTACAATGAGCAGTTCTTC. Protein sequence: CASSPPQGLNSYNEQFF. The J gene is TRBJ2-1, the V gene TRBV27; possibly TRBD1 for D (5 bases). The CDR3 totals 17 residues. Germline V gene lookup returns CDR1 MNHEY and CDR2 SMNVEV (reference sequence). V lost 5 bases, J lost 1 base, and 18 bases lay in between.

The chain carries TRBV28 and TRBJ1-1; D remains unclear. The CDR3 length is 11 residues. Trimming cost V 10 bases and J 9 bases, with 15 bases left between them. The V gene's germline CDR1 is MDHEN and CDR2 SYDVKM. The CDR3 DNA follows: TGTGCCACCTGGGAGGGCACCCAAGCTTTCTTT. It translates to CATWEGTQAFF. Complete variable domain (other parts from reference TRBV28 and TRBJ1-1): DVKVTQSSRYLVKRTGEKVFLECVQDMDHENMFWYRQDPGLGLRLIYFSYDVKMKEKGDIPEGYSVSREKKERFSLILESASTNQTSMYLCATWEGTQAFFGQGTRLTVV.

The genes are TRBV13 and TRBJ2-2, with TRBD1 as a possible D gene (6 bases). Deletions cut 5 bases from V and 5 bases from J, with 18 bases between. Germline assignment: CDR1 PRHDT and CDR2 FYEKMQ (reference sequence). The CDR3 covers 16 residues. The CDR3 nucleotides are TGTGCCAGCAGCCCTCGACAGGCTCTTGAAACCGGGGAGCTGTTTTTT. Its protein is CASSPRQALETGELFF.

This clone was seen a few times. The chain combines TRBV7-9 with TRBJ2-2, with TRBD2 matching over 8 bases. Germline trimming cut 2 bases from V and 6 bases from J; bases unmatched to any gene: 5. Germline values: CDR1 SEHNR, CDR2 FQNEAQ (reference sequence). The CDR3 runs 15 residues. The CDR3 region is CASSLLRGASGELFF. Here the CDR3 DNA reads TGTGCCAGCAGCTTACTGCGGGGGGCCTCCGGGGAGCTGTTTTTT.

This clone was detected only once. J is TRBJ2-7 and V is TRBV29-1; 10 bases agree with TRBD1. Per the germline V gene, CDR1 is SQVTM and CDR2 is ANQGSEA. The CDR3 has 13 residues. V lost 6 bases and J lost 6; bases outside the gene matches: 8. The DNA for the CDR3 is TGCAGCGTCGTCGACAGGGGGCAACGCGAGCAGTACTTC. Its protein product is CSVVDRGQREQYF.